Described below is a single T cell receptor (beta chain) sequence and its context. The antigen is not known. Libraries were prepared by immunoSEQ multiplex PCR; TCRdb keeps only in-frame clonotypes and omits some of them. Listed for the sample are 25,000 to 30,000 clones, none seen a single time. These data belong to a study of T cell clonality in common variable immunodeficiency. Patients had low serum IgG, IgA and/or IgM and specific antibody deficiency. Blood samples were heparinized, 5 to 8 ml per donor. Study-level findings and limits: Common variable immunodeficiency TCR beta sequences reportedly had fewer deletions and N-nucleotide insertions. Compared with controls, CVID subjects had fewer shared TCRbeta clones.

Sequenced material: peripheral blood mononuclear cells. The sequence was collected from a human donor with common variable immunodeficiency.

The CDR3 sequence: CASSLGFGTGVMNTEAFF. The part of the CDR3 DNA that was read is TGCGCCAGCAGCTTGGGGTTCGGGACAGGAGTCATGAACACTGAA. The gene calls are TRBV5-1 and TRBJ1-1; 8 bases line up with TRBD1. The CDR3 end falls 3 residues outside the read, so it is completed with the germline J gene. Per germline, CDR1 SGHRS and CDR2 YFSETQ. V lost 0 bases, J lost 0 bases, and 10 bases stayed unmatched. This CDR3 region has 18 residues. The full variable domain, in which reference TRBV5-1 and TRBJ1-1 provide the parts outside the CDR3, is KAGVTQTPRYLIKTRGQQVTLSCSPISGHRSVSWYQQTPGQGLQFLFEYFSETQRNKGNFPGRFSGRQFSNSRSEMNVSTLELGDSALYLCASSLGFGTGVMNTEAFFGQGTRLTVV.